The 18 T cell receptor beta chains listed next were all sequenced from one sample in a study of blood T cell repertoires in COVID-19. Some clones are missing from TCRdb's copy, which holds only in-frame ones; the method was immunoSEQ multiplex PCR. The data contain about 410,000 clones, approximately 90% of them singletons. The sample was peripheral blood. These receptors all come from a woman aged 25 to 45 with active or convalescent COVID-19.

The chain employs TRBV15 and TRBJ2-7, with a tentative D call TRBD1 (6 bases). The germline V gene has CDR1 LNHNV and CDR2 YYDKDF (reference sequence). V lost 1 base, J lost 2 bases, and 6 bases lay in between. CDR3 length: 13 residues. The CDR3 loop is CATSRGGPYEQYF. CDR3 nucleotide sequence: TGTGCCACCAGCAGAGGGGGGCCCTACGAGCAGTACTTC.

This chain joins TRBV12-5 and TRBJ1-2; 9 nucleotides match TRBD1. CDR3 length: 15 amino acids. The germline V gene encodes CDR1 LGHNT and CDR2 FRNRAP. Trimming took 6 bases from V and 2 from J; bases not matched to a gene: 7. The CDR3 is CASGMTTGGNYGYTF. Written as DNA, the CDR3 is TGTGCTAGTGGCATGACGACAGGGGGGAACTATGGCTACACCTTC.

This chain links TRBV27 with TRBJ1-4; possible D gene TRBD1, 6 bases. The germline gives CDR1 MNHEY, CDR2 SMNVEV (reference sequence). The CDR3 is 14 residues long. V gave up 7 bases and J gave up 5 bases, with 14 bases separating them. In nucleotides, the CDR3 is TGTGCCAGCACCCTTAGGGGGGGAAATGAAAAACTGTTTTTT. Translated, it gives CASTLRGGNEKLFF.

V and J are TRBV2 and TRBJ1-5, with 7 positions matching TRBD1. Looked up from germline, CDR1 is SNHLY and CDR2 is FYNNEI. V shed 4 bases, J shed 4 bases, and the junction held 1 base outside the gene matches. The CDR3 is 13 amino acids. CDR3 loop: CASSATGNQPQHF. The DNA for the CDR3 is TGTGCCAGCAGTGCGACAGGGAATCAGCCCCAGCATTTT.

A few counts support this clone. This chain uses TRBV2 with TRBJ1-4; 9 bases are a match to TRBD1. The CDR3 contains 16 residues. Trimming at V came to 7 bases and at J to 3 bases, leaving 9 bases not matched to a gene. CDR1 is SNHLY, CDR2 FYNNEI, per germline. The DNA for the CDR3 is TGTGCCAGCAAAGGACAGGGGCCATGGGCTAATGAAAAACTGTTTTTT. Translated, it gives CASKGQGPWANEKLFF.

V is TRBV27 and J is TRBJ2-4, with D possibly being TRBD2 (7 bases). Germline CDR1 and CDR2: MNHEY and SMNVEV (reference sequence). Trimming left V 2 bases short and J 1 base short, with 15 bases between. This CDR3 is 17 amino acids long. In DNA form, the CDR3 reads TGTGCCAGCAGTTTACAGTTCGGGGGGCTGGCCAAAAACATTCAGTACTTC. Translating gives CASSLQFGGLAKNIQYF.

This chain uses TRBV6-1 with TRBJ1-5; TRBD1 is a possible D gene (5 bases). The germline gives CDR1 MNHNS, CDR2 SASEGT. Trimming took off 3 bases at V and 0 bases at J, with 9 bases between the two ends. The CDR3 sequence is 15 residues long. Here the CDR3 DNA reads TGTGCCAGCAGTGATATGGGGGGTAGCAATCAGCCCCAGCATTTT. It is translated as CASSDMGGSNQPQHF.

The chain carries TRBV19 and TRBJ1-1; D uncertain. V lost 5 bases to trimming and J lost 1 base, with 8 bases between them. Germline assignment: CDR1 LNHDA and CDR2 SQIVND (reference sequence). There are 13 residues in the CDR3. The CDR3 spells CASSLGRNTEAFF. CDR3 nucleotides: TGTGCCAGTAGTTTGGGCAGGAACACTGAAGCTTTCTTT.

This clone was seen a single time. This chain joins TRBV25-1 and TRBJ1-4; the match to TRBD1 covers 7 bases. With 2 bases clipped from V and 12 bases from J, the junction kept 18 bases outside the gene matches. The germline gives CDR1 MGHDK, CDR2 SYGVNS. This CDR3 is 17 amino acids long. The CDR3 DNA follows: TGTGCCAGCAGTGAAAGACTTACAGGGGCGGGGGGTGGTGAACTGTTTTTT. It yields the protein CASSERLTGAGGGELFF.

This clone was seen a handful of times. The CDR3 reads CASSPRSQGGSNQPQHF. CDR3 DNA sequence: TGTGCCAGCAGCCCCCGGTCACAGGGTGGGAGCAATCAGCCCCAGCATTTT. The chain employs TRBV7-8 and TRBJ1-5; a weak D match, TRBD1 (6 bases). Germline lookup yields CDR1 SGHVS and CDR2 FQNEAQ. Trimming removed 5 bases at V and 1 base at J, with 18 bases between. CDR3 length: 17 residues.

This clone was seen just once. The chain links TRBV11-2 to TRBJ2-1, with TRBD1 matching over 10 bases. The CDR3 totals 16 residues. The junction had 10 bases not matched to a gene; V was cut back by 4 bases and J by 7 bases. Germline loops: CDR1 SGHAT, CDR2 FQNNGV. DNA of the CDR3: TGTGCCAGCAGCTCCTGGACAGGGGGTTTTAGGAATGAGCAGTTCTTC. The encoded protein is CASSSWTGGFRNEQFF.

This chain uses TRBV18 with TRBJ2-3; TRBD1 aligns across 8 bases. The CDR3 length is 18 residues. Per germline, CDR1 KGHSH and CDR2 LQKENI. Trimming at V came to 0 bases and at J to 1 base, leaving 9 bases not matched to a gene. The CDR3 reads CASSPPGQAILGTDTQYF. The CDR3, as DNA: TGTGCCAGCTCACCACCGGGACAGGCTATTCTGGGCACAGATACGCAGTATTTT.

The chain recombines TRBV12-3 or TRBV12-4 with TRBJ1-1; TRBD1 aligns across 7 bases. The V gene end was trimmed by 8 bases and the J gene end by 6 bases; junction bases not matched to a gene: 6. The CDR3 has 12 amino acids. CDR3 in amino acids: CASHSRGAEAFF. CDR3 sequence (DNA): TGTGCCAGCCACTCCAGGGGGGCTGAAGCTTTCTTT.

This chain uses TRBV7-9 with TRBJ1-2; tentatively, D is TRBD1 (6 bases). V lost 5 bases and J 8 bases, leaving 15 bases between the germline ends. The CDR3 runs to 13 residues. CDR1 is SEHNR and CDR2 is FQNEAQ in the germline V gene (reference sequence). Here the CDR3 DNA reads TGTGCCAGCAGCAGCACAGGGCTCGGCGGCTACACCTTC. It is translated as CASSSTGLGGYTF. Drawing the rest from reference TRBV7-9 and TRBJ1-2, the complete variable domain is DTGVSQNPRHKITKRGQNVTFRCDPISEHNRLYWYRQTLGQGPEFLTYFQNEAQLEKSRLLSDRFSAERPKGSFSTLEIQRTEQGDSAMYLCASSSTGLGGYTFGSGTRLTVV.

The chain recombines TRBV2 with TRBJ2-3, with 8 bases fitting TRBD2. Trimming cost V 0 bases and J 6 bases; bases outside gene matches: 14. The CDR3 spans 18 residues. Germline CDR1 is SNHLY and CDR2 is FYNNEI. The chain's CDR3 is CASSEALIERGPRDTQYF. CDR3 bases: TGTGCCAGCAGTGAAGCGCTTATCGAGCGGGGGCCCCGGGATACGCAGTATTTT.

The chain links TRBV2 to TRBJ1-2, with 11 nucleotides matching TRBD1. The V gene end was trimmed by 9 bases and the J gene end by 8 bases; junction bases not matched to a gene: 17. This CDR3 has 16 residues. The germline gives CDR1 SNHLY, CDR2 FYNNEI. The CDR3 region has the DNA TGTGCCAGGCACCTTGCGAGGACAGGGGGCGCGGAGGGCTACACCTTC. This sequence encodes CARHLARTGGAEGYTF.

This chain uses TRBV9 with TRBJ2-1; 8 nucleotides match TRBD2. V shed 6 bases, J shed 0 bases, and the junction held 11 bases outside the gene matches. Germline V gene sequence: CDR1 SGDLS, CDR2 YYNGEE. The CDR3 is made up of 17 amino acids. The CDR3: CASIESGGTSSYNEQFF. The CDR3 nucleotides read TGTGCCAGCATCGAGAGCGGGGGTACGAGCTCCTACAATGAGCAGTTCTTC.

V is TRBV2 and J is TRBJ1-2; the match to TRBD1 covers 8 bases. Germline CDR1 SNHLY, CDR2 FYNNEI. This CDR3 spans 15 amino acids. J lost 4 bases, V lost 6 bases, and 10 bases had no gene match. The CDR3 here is CASSKGTGLIYGYTF. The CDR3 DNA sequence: TGTGCCAGCAGCAAGGGGACAGGCCTTATCTATGGCTACACCTTC.